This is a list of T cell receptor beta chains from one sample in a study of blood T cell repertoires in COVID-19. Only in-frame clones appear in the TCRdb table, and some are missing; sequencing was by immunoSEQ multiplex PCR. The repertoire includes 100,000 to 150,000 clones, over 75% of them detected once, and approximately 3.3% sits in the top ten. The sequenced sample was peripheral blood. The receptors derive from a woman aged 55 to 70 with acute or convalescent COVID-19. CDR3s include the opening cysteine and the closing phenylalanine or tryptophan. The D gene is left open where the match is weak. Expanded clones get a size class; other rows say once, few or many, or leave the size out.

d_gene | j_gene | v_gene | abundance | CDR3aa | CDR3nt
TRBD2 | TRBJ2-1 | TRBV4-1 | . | CASSQELHGGSRFF | TGCGCCAGCAGCCAAGAACTGCATGGCGGGAGTAGGTTCTTC
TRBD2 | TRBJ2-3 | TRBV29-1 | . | CSDWGGPQGDTQYF | TGCAGCGATTGGGGGGGACCCCAAGGAGATACGCAGTATTTT
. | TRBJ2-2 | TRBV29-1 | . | CSVEDRKRTGELFF | TGCAGCGTTGAAGACCGGAAGAGGACCGGGGAGCTGTTTTTT
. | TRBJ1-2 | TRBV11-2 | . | CASSLVIPNYGYTF | TGTGCCAGCAGCTTAGTCATTCCTAACTATGGCTACACCTTC
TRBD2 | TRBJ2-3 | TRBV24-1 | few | CATSYAGGTDTQYF | TGTGCCACCAGTTATGCGGGGGGGACAGATACGCAGTATTTT
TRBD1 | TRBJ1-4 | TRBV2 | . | CASAGQGSQGEKLFF | TGTGCCAGCGCCGGACAGGGATCTCAGGGTGAAAAACTGTTTTTT
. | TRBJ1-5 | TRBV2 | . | CASSDGAGYSNQPQHF | TGTGCCAGCAGTGATGGGGCAGGGTATAGCAATCAGCCCCAGCATTTT
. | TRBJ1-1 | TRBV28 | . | CASSLRSSEAFF | TGTGCCAGCAGTTTAAGGAGCTCTGAAGCTTTCTTT
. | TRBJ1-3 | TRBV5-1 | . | CASSLGASTSGNTIYF | TGCGCCAGCAGCCTGGGGGCATCAACCTCTGGAAACACCATATATTTT
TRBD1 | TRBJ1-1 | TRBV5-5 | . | CANSLGQGMVRGTEAFF | TGTGCCAACAGCTTAGGACAGGGCATGGTTCGTGGCACTGAAGCTTTCTTT
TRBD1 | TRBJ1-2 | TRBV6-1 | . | CASSEGQGNYGYTF | TGTGCCAGCAGTGAAGGACAGGGTAACTATGGCTACACCTTC
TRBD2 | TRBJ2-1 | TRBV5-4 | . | CASSSGLAHEQFF | TGTGCCAGCAGCTCGGGACTAGCGCATGAGCAGTTCTTC
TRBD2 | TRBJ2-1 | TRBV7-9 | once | CASSDLLPGLATDEQFF | TGTGCCAGCAGCGACCTGCTCCCGGGACTAGCGACCGATGAGCAGTTCTTC
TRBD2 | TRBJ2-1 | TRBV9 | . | CASSVGGLAPNEQFF | TGTGCCAGCAGCGTAGGGGGACTAGCCCCCAATGAGCAGTTCTTC
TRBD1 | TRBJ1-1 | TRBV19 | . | CASSQDRAYTEAFF | TGTGCCAGTAGTCAAGACAGGGCCTACACTGAAGCTTTCTTT
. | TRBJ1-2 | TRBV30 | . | CAWSGTGWSNYGYTF | TGTGCCTGGAGTGGAACAGGGTGGTCGAACTATGGCTACACCTTC
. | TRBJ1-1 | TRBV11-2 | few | CASSLGGMATEAFF | TGTGCCAGCAGCTTAGGAGGGATGGCCACTGAAGCTTTCTTT
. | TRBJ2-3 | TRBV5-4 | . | CASSSSDTQYF | TGTGCCAGCAGCTCCTCGGATACGCAGTATTTT
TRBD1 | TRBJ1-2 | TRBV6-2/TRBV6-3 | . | CASSRDRGGYGYTF | TGTGCCAGCAGCCGGGACAGGGGAGGCTATGGCTACACCTTC
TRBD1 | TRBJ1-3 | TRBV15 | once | CATSPRTGASGNTIYF | TGTGCCACCAGCCCTCGGACAGGGGCCTCTGGAAACACCATATATTTT
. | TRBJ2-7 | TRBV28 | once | CASSLWQSEQYF | TGTGCCAGCAGTTTATGGCAGTCCGAGCAGTACTTC
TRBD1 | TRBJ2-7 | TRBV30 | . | CAWSVWDSLQYF | TGTGCCTGGAGTGTCTGGGACAGCCTGCAGTACTTC
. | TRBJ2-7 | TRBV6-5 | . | CASSYGGSYEQYF | TGTGCCAGCAGCTACGGCGGCAGCTACGAGCAGTACTTC
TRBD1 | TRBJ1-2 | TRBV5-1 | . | CASSSGQGAGYGYTF | TGCGCCAGCAGCTCGGGACAGGGGGCTGGCTATGGCTACACCTTC
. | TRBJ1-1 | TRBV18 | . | CASSPQRETEAFF | TGTGCCAGCTCACCACAGAGGGAGACTGAAGCTTTCTTT
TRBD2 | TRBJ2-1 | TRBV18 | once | CASSPPMGEGLGEQFF | TGTGCCAGCTCACCACCGATGGGGGAGGGCCTCGGGGAGCAGTTCTTC
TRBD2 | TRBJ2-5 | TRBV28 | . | CASSPLAGEETQYF | TGTGCCAGCAGTCCATTAGCGGGAGAAGAGACCCAGTACTTC
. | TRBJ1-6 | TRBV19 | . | CASTLFWDTTRNSPLHF | TGTGCCAGTACTCTATTCTGGGACACCACTCGGAATTCACCCCTCCACTTT